Sequencing of this T cell receptor (beta chain) was carried out in a study of blood T cell repertoires in COVID-19. On the study more broadly: COVID-19 samples from acute and convalescent phases originated in the United States, Italy and Spain. Sample material is recorded as cDNA or gDNA derived from T cells, B-cell-depleted T cells, or PBMCs.

Germline CDR1 and CDR2: SGHTA and FQGNSA. The CDR3 sequence is 18 residues long. V was shortened by 6 bases and J by 0 bases, with 18 bases between the two germline ends. Original processing methods: Amplification of reference gene primers was used by the study to estimate nucleated cell counts. Here immunoSEQ multiplex PCR was the method, and the copy in TCRdb shows in-frame clones only, minus some. V and J calls and clone size are given by that table; D and trimming were obtained from the DNA. The sample lists over 80,000 clones, about 80% occurring once. V gene TRBV7-2 combines with J gene TRBJ2-6; D is ambiguous. The clonotype originates from a woman in her forties or fifties with acute or convalescent COVID-19. The sequencing sample was made of peripheral blood. The CDR3 DNA is TGTGCCAGCAGACCTACAGACGCTCCCCTCTCTGGGGCCAACGTCCTGACTTTC. Translating it yields CASRPTDAPLSGANVLTF.